This TCR beta chain stems from a study of shared T cell receptors in the human thymus. Here immunoSEQ multiplex PCR was the method, and the copy in TCRdb shows in-frame clones only, minus some. The table lists 700,000 or so clones, 70% to 90% of them singletons. The table lists this clone with a few counts. After removal of 4 bases from V and 9 bases from J, the junction contained 13 bases not matched to a gene. CDR3 length equals 17 residues. The germline V gene encodes CDR1 SGHNT and CDR2 YYREEE (reference sequence). These same data were also listed under a study on human thymus T cells. That investigation notes: Donation came from healthy Finnish infants having corrective surgery for congenital heart defects. Corrective heart surgery yielded the resections from which the thymus tissue came. Usage of V and J genes appeared biased in thymic and blood repertoires. Related research examined unrelated individuals and reported that their thymic repertoires overlapped highly.

The sequenced sample consisted of thymocytes. The sequence was collected from a girl less than two years old with a congenital heart defect. This chain joins TRBV5-4 and TRBJ2-1; TRBD2 matches 13 bases. This chain's CDR3 is CASSTRQTSGGQFEQFF. The CDR3 nucleotides are TGTGCCAGCAGCACCAGACAGACTAGCGGGGGGCAGTTTGAGCAGTTCTTC.